This is a list of T cell receptor beta chains from one sample in a study of blood T cell repertoires in COVID-19. Repertoires were generated with immunoSEQ multiplex PCR, while TCRdb's copy carries only in-frame clones and drops some. The repertoire holds 100,000 or so clones, approximately 91% seen once, with around 6.9% in the top ten. The sample comprised peripheral blood. The receptors come from a woman aged 60 to 75 with acute or convalescent COVID-19. Both conserved end residues are part of each CDR3. The D gene is left open where the match is weak. Only some rows state a clone size, as once, few, many or a class for expanded clones.

CASSLTSGRARGNEQFF TGTGCCAGCAGCTTGACTAGCGGGAGGGCCCGGGGGAATGAGCAGTTCTTC - TRBJ2-1 TRBV7-9 TRBD2
CASSISRGEQFF TGCGCCAGCAGCATATCAAGGGGTGAGCAGTTCTTC - TRBJ2-1 TRBV5-1 -
CASSPPDLRGRTDTQYF TGTGCCAGCAGTCCCCCCGATCTCAGGGGACGCACAGATACGCAGTATTTT - TRBJ2-3 TRBV27 -
CATSEATSGSTDTQYF TGTGCCACCAGTGAGGCTACTAGCGGGAGCACAGATACGCAGTATTTT - TRBJ2-3 TRBV24-1 TRBD2
CASSGTAGQGSGYTF TGCGCCAGCAGCGGAACGGCCGGACAGGGTAGTGGCTACACCTTC - TRBJ1-2 TRBV5-1 TRBD1
CASSPGQIYGYTF TGTGCCAGCAGTCCGGGACAGATATATGGCTACACCTTC - TRBJ1-2 TRBV28 TRBD1
CASNSGGSIPYEQYF TGCGCCAGCAATTCGGGCGGGAGCATCCCCTACGAGCAGTACTTC - TRBJ2-7 TRBV5-1 TRBD2
CASSPGRGNEKLFF TGTGCCAGCAGCCCGGGACGGGGGAATGAAAAACTGTTTTTT - TRBJ1-4 TRBV11-3 -
CASSLGQDTGELFF TGTGCCAGCAGCTTGGGACAAGACACCGGGGAGCTGTTTTTT few TRBJ2-2 TRBV5-6 -
CASSQSRAANTEAFF TGTGCCAGCAGCCAAAGTCGAGCTGCGAACACTGAAGCTTTCTTT - TRBJ1-1 TRBV3-1/TRBV3-2 -
CASSFWGKVEGGEKLFF TGTGCCAGCAGTTTCTGGGGTAAAGTTGAGGGAGGGGAAAAACTGTTTTTT few TRBJ1-4 TRBV28 -
CASSAGIPPYNEQFF TGTGCCAGCAGTGCGGGGATTCCGCCTTACAATGAGCAGTTCTTC - TRBJ2-1 TRBV2 -
CASSFLAGPDTQYF TGTGCCAGCAGCTTTCTAGCGGGACCAGATACGCAGTATTTT - TRBJ2-3 TRBV7-3 TRBD2
CASSVGRGDYNEQFF TGTGCCAGCAGCGTAGGCCGCGGGGATTACAATGAGCAGTTCTTC - TRBJ2-1 TRBV9 -
CASRGQNYEQYF TGTGCCAGCAGAGGACAGAATTACGAGCAGTACTTC few TRBJ2-7 TRBV2 -
CASSLGPGDSGNTIYF TGTGCCAGCAGCCTGGGCCCCGGGGATTCTGGAAACACCATATATTTT - TRBJ1-3 TRBV7-2 -
CASSLPGAMLEQYF TGTGCCAGCAGCTTACCAGGGGCGATGCTCGAGCAGTACTTC - TRBJ2-7 TRBV7-9 -
CASSFTTENTEAFF TGTGCCAGCAGTTTCACGACAGAGAACACTGAAGCTTTCTTT - TRBJ1-1 TRBV28 -
CASSQQGSNSNQPQHF TGTGCCAGCAGCCAACAGGGCTCTAATAGCAATCAGCCCCAGCATTTT - TRBJ1-5 TRBV3-1/TRBV3-2 -
CASSLDRWTEAFF TGTGCCAGCAGCTTGGACAGATGGACTGAAGCTTTCTTT - TRBJ1-1 TRBV5-6 -
CASSKGEVNEKLFF TGTGCCAGCAGCAAGGGAGAGGTTAATGAAAAACTGTTTTTT - TRBJ1-4 TRBV7-9 -
CAWRIGDSLLNEQYF TGTGCCTGGAGAATAGGGGACAGTCTACTAAACGAGCAGTACTTC - TRBJ2-7 TRBV30 TRBD1
CASSLSGGRDHQF TGTGCCAGCAGTTTAAGTGGAGGGCGGGATCACCAGTTT - TRBJ2-7 TRBV28 -
CATRAGQNTGELFF TGTGCCACCAGAGCTGGACAGAACACCGGGGAGCTGTTTTTT - TRBJ2-2 TRBV24-1 -
CSARVGVGYTF TGCAGTGCTAGAGTAGGAGTGGGCTACACCTTC - TRBJ1-2 TRBV20-1 -
CASSQGARVYEQYF TGTGCCAGCAGCCAAGGGGCCAGAGTATACGAGCAGTACTTC once TRBJ2-7 TRBV3-1/TRBV3-2 -
CASRLRGNTEAFF TGTGCCAGCAGGCTACGGGGGAACACTGAAGCTTTCTTT - TRBJ1-1 TRBV27 -
CAWQQGAYGYTF TGTGCCTGGCAACAGGGGGCCTATGGCTACACCTTC - TRBJ1-2 TRBV30 TRBD1
CASSPGDTGELFF TGTGCCAGCTCACCGGGCGACACCGGGGAGCTGTTTTTT - TRBJ2-2 TRBV18 -
CASSEVTGDTQYF TGTGCCAGCAGCGAAGTGACAGGAGATACGCAGTATTTT once TRBJ2-3 TRBV7-3 -
CASSVEGLPSAGELFF TGTGCCAGCAGCGTAGAGGGACTACCCTCGGCCGGGGAGCTGTTTTTT - TRBJ2-2 TRBV9 TRBD2